A single sample gave rise to the 16 T cell receptor beta chains below, sequenced in a study of blood T cell repertoires in COVID-19. Profiled with immunoSEQ multiplex PCR; TCRdb holds only in-frame clones, not every one. This sample has 200,000 to 300,000 clones, with about nine tenths found just once. Sequencing input: PBMCs or T cells enriched from blood (not recorded which). All receptors derive from a young woman who had recovered from COVID-19.

The gene calls are TRBV6-5 and TRBJ1-1; no firm D call. Germline CDR1 and CDR2: MNHEY and SVGAGI. The CDR3 is 15 amino acids. V was cut by 2 bases and J by 3 bases, with 13 bases left in between. DNA for the CDR3: TGTGCCAGCAGTTACACGACGACAAGACACACTGAAGCTTTCTTT. This encodes CASSYTTTRHTEAFF.

The V and J genes are TRBV11-3 and TRBJ1-3, with D perhaps matching TRBD1 (6 bases). This CDR3 comprises 14 residues. Germline CDR1 is SGHNT and CDR2 is YENEEA. V shed 5 bases and J shed 4 bases, with 12 bases lying between them. The CDR3 nucleotides are TGTGCCAGCAGCATTACAGGGACGGGAAACACCATATATTTT. Translated: CASSITGTGNTIYF.

CDR3 residues: CASRRGDGGSYEQFF. The CDR3 bases are TGTGCCAGCAGGCGAGGAGACGGGGGGAGTTATGAGCAGTTCTTC. The rearrangement links TRBV6-5 to TRBJ2-1; 7 bases are a match to TRBD2. The V segment lost 6 bases and the J segment 8 bases; nucleotides outside the gene matches: 13. The CDR3 length is 15 residues. Looked up from germline, CDR1 is MNHEY and CDR2 is SVGAGI.

This chain connects TRBV5-4 to TRBJ2-1; D call uncertain. CDR3 length: 16 residues. Germline V gene data show CDR1 as SGHNT and CDR2 as YYREEE (reference sequence). The V and J ends lost 7 bases and 0 bases respectively, with 17 bases between them. Here the CDR3 DNA reads TGTGCCAGCGCGGAACGTAGCTTTTACTCCTACAATGAGCAGTTCTTC. Translated, it gives CASAERSFYSYNEQFF. The entire variable domain, with the rest obtained from reference TRBV5-4 and TRBJ2-1, is as follows: ETGVTQSPTHLIKTRGQQVTLRCSSQSGHNTVSWYQQALGQGPQFIFQYYREEENGRGNFPPRFSGLQFPNYSSELNVNALELDDSALYLCASAERSFYSYNEQFFGPGTRLTVL.

The V gene is TRBV6-5, the J gene TRBJ1-6; 8 bases match TRBD1. This CDR3 is built from 14 residues. The V gene's germline CDR1 is MNHEY and CDR2 SVGAGI. V gave up 6 bases and J gave up 10 bases; unmatched junction bases: 8. The CDR3 sequence: CASRPTGEGSPLHF. The CDR3 DNA reads TGTGCCAGCAGACCGACAGGGGAGGGGTCACCCCTCCACTTT.

This clone was recorded a few times. The chain has TRBV7-9 and TRBJ1-1, with 9 bases identical to TRBD1. Trimming at V came to 3 bases and at J to 3 bases, leaving 5 bases not matched to a gene. The V gene's germline CDR1 is SEHNR and CDR2 FQNEAQ (reference sequence). The CDR3 is made up of 15 amino acids. Written as DNA, the CDR3 is TGTGCCAGCAGCTTCGGGACAGGGCGGGACACTGAAGCTTTCTTT. Translation: CASSFGTGRDTEAFF.

J is TRBJ1-4 and V is TRBV4-3, with D possibly TRBD1 on 6 matching bases. The CDR3 length is 16 residues. Germline assignment: CDR1 LGHNA and CDR2 YSLEER. V lost 0 bases and J lost 5, with 13 bases in between. CDR3: CASSQDRGVSNEKLFF. The CDR3 coding sequence is TGCGCCAGCAGCCAAGACAGGGGAGTTTCGAATGAAAAACTGTTTTTT.

The chain carries TRBV10-3 and TRBJ1-1; TRBD1 might be the D (6 bases). Germline values: CDR1 ENHRY, CDR2 SYGVKD. V lost 3 bases to trimming and J lost 5 bases, with 16 bases between them. The CDR3 is made up of 15 amino acids. This chain's CDR3 is CAISDPLRGRTEAFF. CDR3 nucleotides: TGTGCCATCAGTGATCCCCTCAGGGGAAGGACTGAAGCTTTCTTT.

This clone was detected only a few times. This rearrangement joins TRBV5-1 to TRBJ1-3; no definite D call. Germline CDR1 SGHRS, CDR2 YFSETQ. V gave up 0 bases and J gave up 3 bases, with 4 bases separating them. There are 13 residues in the CDR3. The CDR3, as DNA: TGCGCCAGCAGCTTGGTCCGTGGAAACACCATATATTTT. It encodes CASSLVRGNTIYF.

The rearrangement uses TRBV15 and TRBJ2-5; 9 bases fit TRBD1. In germline, CDR1 is LNHNV, CDR2 YYDKDF (reference sequence). The CDR3 has 15 residues. After removal of 5 bases from V and 4 bases from J, the junction contained 8 bases not matched to a gene. The CDR3 spells CATSGGQGMGETQYF. As DNA, the CDR3 is TGTGCCACCAGCGGGGGACAGGGAATGGGAGAGACCCAGTACTTC.

With respect to this clone: The junction does not match germline at one end; this may be a read error. This rearrangement joins TRBV9 to TRBJ1-2; a weak D match, TRBD1 (6 bases). This CDR3 is 16 amino acids long. Germline assignment: CDR1 SGDLS and CDR2 YYNGEE. CDR3 in DNA: TGTGCCAGCAGTGTAGGGCAGGGGCTCCCCTACTATGGCTACACCTTC. Translating gives CASSVGQGLPYYGYTF.

The chain employs TRBV30 and TRBJ2-5, with 13 bases matching TRBD2. The germline CDR1 and CDR2 sequences are GTSNPN and SVGIG (reference sequence). After removal of 3 bases from V and 2 bases from J, the junction contained 6 bases not matched to a gene. The CDR3 is 16 residues long. The CDR3 nucleotides are TGTGCCTGGAGCCTGGGGACTAGCGGGGCGCAAGAGACCCAGTACTTC. Residues: CAWSLGTSGAQETQYF.

The genes are TRBV4-1 and TRBJ2-1; the match to TRBD2 covers 13 bases. The CDR3 spans 17 residues. V was pared by 1 base and J by 8 bases, with 8 bases of the junction left unmatched. The germline V gene encodes CDR1 MGHRA and CDR2 YSYEKL. CDR3 sequence: CASSQVGLAGDGDEQFF. In DNA, the CDR3 is TGCGCCAGCAGCCAAGTTGGACTAGCGGGAGACGGGGATGAGCAGTTCTTC.

V and J are TRBV12-3 or TRBV12-4 and TRBJ2-3; 7 nucleotides agree with TRBD2. With 6 bases clipped from V and 8 bases from J, the junction kept 2 bases outside the gene matches. This CDR3 contains 11 residues. The CDR3 region is CASSPGGTQYF. The DNA for the CDR3 is TGTGCCAGCAGCCCGGGGGGTACGCAGTATTTT.

This clone was observed a single time. The rearrangement links TRBV5-1 to TRBJ1-6; 9 bases line up with TRBD1. CDR3 length: 15 residues. Germline V gene sequence: CDR1 SGHRS, CDR2 YFSETQ. J was trimmed by 8 bases and V by 0 bases; bases with no gene match: 3. The CDR3 is CASSLEGQGDSPLHF. CDR3 coding DNA: TGCGCCAGCAGCTTGGAGGGACAGGGAGATTCACCCCTCCACTTT.

The chain combines TRBV19 with TRBJ2-5, with 9 positions matching TRBD1. V was pared by 0 bases and J by 6 bases, with 8 bases of the junction left unmatched. CDR3 length: 16 amino acids. CDR1 and CDR2 from the germline V gene are LNHDA and SQIVND (reference sequence). CDR3 loop: CASSIDRPGQGKTQYF. CDR3 DNA: TGTGCCAGTAGTATAGATCGACCGGGACAGGGCAAGACCCAGTACTTC.